This T cell receptor beta chain was captured by sequencing in a study of cytomegalovirus exposure and HLA in healthy donors. Profiled with immunoSEQ multiplex PCR; TCRdb holds only in-frame clones, not every one. The sample includes some 130,000 clones, 85% to 90% of them seen just once. The donors were members of the validation cohort, which comprised more than 90 subjects and was separate from the first cohort of fewer than 700 subjects. This CDR3 is built from 18 residues. Trimming took 0 bases from V and 2 from J; bases not matched to a gene: 10. Per the germline V gene, CDR1 is SGHAT and CDR2 is FQNNGV.

This clonotype originated in a young woman in good health and CMV-seropositive. Input material: PBMCs. V usage is TRBV11-2 and J usage is TRBJ2-3; 8 bases match TRBD2. CDR3 bases: TGTGCCAGCAGCTTAGACCCTCGGGAGGGGGGGATCACAGATACGCAGTATTTT. Amino acids: CASSLDPREGGITDTQYF.